This T cell receptor (beta chain) was captured by sequencing in a study of blood T cell repertoires in COVID-19. Study overall: The United States, Italy and Spain were the sources of the acute and convalescent COVID-19 samples.

As handled by the study authors: Estimated nucleated cell counts came from reference gene primer amplification. The table came from immunoSEQ multiplex PCR; TCRdb's copy has only in-frame clones and leaves some out. The V and J calls and clone size are taken from that table; D and trimming were inferred from the DNA. The table lists roughly 150,000 clones, approximately 95% of them singletons. From germline, CDR1 is MNHNS and CDR2 SASEGT. With 0 bases clipped from V and 2 bases from J, the junction kept 0 bases outside the gene matches. The CDR3 loop spans 15 amino acids. The Seattle site enrolled patients during active infection and followed them longitudinally.

Material for sequencing was peripheral blood. The receptor's source is a woman in her sixties or seventies with COVID-19, enrolled during active disease. The V and J genes are TRBV6-1 and TRBJ2-5; 10 bases line up with TRBD2. CDR3 nucleotides: TGTGCCAGCAGTGAAGCAGCGGGGGGGCAAGAGACCCAGTACTTC. Protein sequence: CASSEAAGGQETQYF.